Reported below is one TCR beta chain. Measured with immunoSEQ multiplex PCR; TCRdb has only the in-frame clones, and not every one. Among about 110,000 clones, roughly 85% were seen once, and the ten largest hold 3.5% to 5%. These data belong to a study of blood T cell repertoires in COVID-19. Across the study: Italy, Spain and the United States were the sources of the convalescent and acute COVID-19 samples.

This TCR came from a man aged 45-65 years with acute or convalescent COVID-19. Input material: peripheral blood.

CDR3: CASSYRRPGVWDGYTF. The CDR3 region has the DNA TGTGCCAGCAGCTACCGTCGGCCGGGGGTATGGGATGGCTACACCTTC. The chain employs TRBV13 and TRBJ1-2, with a weak D call TRBD1 (5 bases). Germline V gene sequence: CDR1 PRHDT, CDR2 FYEKMQ (reference sequence). There are 16 residues in the CDR3. V was shortened by 4 bases and J by 6 bases, with 21 bases between the two germline ends.